Below, one T cell receptor (beta chain) is given with its context. Specimens retained roughly 0.95-11 million cryopreserved PBMC preceding DNA extraction. Researchers report immunoSEQ v3.0 was run at survey level. The data were produced by immunoSEQ multiplex PCR, yet TCRdb's version contains in-frame clones alone and is incomplete. This sample has some 35,000 clones; 75% to 90% occur once, and the top ten carry about 10%. Trimming took 4 bases from V and 3 from J; bases not matched to a gene: 8. The CDR3 consists of 16 residues. The V gene's germline CDR1 is SGHRS and CDR2 YFSETQ. The data derive from a study of long-term antiretroviral therapy in people with HIV.

The starting material was unsorted PBMCs, obtained 2.2 years after starting antiretroviral therapy. This receptor was taken from a young man with HIV. The chain links TRBV5-1 to TRBJ1-2; the match to TRBD1 covers 11 bases. CDR3 loop: CASSARTGGEDYGYTF. DNA of the CDR3: TGCGCCAGCAGCGCACGGACAGGGGGCGAAGACTATGGCTACACCTTC.